Listed here are 6 T cell receptor beta chains from one sample, sequenced in a study of shared clonotypes between healthy human individuals. Sequenced by immunoSEQ multiplex PCR; TCRdb stores in-frame clones only, minus some. The data contain about 95,000 clones, 65% to 70% of them singletons. Sequencing input: memory CD8+ T cells sorted from blood. Subset meaning: CD45RO+ cells pooled with CCR7-negative TemRA cells. These receptors were obtained from a man under 40 in good health.

The V gene is TRBV10-3, the J gene TRBJ2-2; 9 bases agree with TRBD2. This CDR3 region has 16 residues. V shed 9 bases and J 7 bases; nucleotides not matched to a gene: 15. CDR1 ENHRY and CDR2 SYGVKD come from the germline V gene. The CDR3 region is CAMERGDSRTGGELFF. The CDR3 bases are TGTGCCATGGAGCGGGGGGACAGCAGAACAGGCGGGGAGCTGTTTTTT.

The chain uses TRBV7-8 and TRBJ2-1, with 7 bases identical to TRBD2. From germline, CDR1 is SGHVS and CDR2 FQNEAQ. With V trimmed by 6 bases and J by 9 bases, 5 bases remained unmatched. CDR3 length: 12 residues. CDR3 coding DNA: TGTGCCAGCAGGGGAGGGTCCGCTGAGCAGTTCTTC. Protein: CASRGGSAEQFF. Full variable domain (rest looked up from reference TRBV7-8 and TRBJ2-1): GAGVSQSPRYKVAKRGQDVALRCDPISGHVSLFWYQQALGQGPEFLTYFQNEAQLDKSGLPSDRFFAERPEGSVSTLKIQRTQQEDSAVYLCASRGGSAEQFFGPGTRLTVL.

This clone was observed a few times. The chain joins TRBV27 to TRBJ2-3; TRBD2 aligns across 9 bases. Losses at the gene ends were 3 bases for V and 3 bases for J; bases not matched to a gene: 4. CDR3 length: 15 amino acids. Germline V gives CDR1 MNHEY, CDR2 SMNVEV (reference sequence). In DNA, the CDR3 is TGTGCCAGCAGTTTTGCGGCGGGGGGGACAGATACGCAGTATTTT. Its translation is CASSFAAGGTDTQYF.

This clone was picked up a small number of times. This sequence joins TRBV28 and TRBJ1-1, with D hard to call. This CDR3 is 12 amino acids long. V was trimmed by 3 bases and J by 6 bases, leaving 8 bases between them. Germline assignment: CDR1 MDHEN and CDR2 SYDVKM. CDR3 residues: CASSFPSAEAFF. CDR3 DNA sequence: TGTGCCAGCAGTTTCCCCTCGGCTGAAGCTTTCTTT.

The rearrangement uses TRBV6-6 and TRBJ1-5; D uncertain. Trimming took off 2 bases at V and 1 base at J, with 9 bases between the two ends. CDR3 length: 15 amino acids. Germline V gene sequence: CDR1 MNHNY, CDR2 SVGAGI (reference sequence). This CDR3 reads CASSYLGHSNQPQHF. CDR3 bases: TGTGCCAGCAGTTACCTTGGGCACAGCAATCAGCCCCAGCATTTT.

The DNA of the CDR3 is TGTGCCAGCAGCTTAGTTGGACTAGCGGACTACGAGCAGTACTTC. Protein product: CASSLVGLADYEQYF. V and J are TRBV7-9 and TRBJ2-7, with TRBD2 matching over 10 bases. The CDR3 is 15 residues long. Per germline, CDR1 SEHNR and CDR2 FQNEAQ (reference sequence). The V segment lost 1 base and the J segment 3 bases; nucleotides outside the gene matches: 3.